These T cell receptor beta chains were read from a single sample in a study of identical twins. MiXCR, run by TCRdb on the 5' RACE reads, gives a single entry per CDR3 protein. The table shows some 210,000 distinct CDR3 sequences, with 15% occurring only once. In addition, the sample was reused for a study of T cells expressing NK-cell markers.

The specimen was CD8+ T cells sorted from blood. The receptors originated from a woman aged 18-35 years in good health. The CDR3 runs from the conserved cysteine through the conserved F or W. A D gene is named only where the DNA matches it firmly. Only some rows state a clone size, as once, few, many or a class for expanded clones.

TGCGCCTCCCAGGATACTAACAGGGAGACCCAGTACTTC	CASQDTNRETQYF	.	TRBV5-1	TRBJ2-5	few
TGTGCCACCAGCCCCCAAGGAGTAGATACGCAGTATTTT	CATSPQGVDTQYF	.	TRBV15	TRBJ2-3	.
TGTGCTACTGTGGGGGACACCGTAACCACCGGGGAGCTGTTTTTT	CATVGDTVTTGELFF	.	TRBV12-5	TRBJ2-2	.
TGCGCCAGCAGCCTAGCAGTGGCAGATACGCAGTATTTT	CASSLAVADTQYF	.	TRBV4-3	TRBJ2-3	few
TGTGCCAGCACCAGGGGAGGCTACGAGCAGTACTTC	CASTRGGYEQYF	.	TRBV6-2/TRBV6-3	TRBJ2-7	.
TGTGCCAGCAGTAAGACAGGGGCAGATACGCAGTATTTT	CASSKTGADTQYF	TRBD1	TRBV6-1	TRBJ2-3	many
TGTGCCAGCAGCGGAACAGGACATACGATCACAGATACGCAGTATTTT	CASSGTGHTITDTQYF	.	TRBV9	TRBJ2-3	few
TGTGCCAGCAGTTACACAGGGTCAGATGAGCAGTTCTTC	CASSYTGSDEQFF	.	TRBV6-5	TRBJ2-1	few
TGCAGTGCTAGAGATTTCTCCGGACTAGCGGGAGGGCGGACAACTTACAATGAGCAGTTCTTC	CSARDFSGLAGGRTTYNEQFF	TRBD2	TRBV20-1	TRBJ2-1	.
TGTGCCAGCAGCTTAGTTTATATCGACGAGCAGTACTTC	CASSLVYIDEQYF	.	TRBV11-2	TRBJ2-7	.